Below are 9 T cell receptor beta chains sequenced from a single sample in a study of CD8 T cells in Susac syndrome. Random hexamers were used to reverse transcribe the RNA input (roughly 0.5 to 1 ug). In TCRdb, the immunoSEQ multiplex PCR reads were re-called with MiXCR into one record per CDR3 protein. The sample has under 150,000 distinct CDR3 sequences, approximately 95% seen once. Sequencing used CD4+ T cells from PBMCs. Receptors were obtained from a human donor with Susac syndrome.

This rearrangement joins TRBV6-1 to TRBJ1-5; 10 positions agree with TRBD1. The J segment lost 1 base and the V segment lost 5 bases, leaving 8 bases of the junction unmatched. The CDR3 is 17 residues long. Germline CDR1 MNHNS, CDR2 SASEGT. CDR3 protein: CASSTGQGRKSNQPQHF. As DNA, the CDR3 is TGTGCCAGCAGTACGGGACAGGGGCGGAAGAGCAATCAGCCCCAGCATTTT.

This clonotype showed up just once. The J gene is TRBJ2-3, the V gene TRBV14, with D possibly matching TRBD1 (6 bases). The V end was cut by 0 bases, the J end by 3 bases, with 13 bases between. Looked up from germline, CDR1 is SGHDN and CDR2 is FVKESK. The CDR3 is made up of 16 amino acids. The CDR3 is CASSQDSTGITDTQYF. As DNA, the CDR3 is TGTGCCAGCAGCCAAGATAGCACAGGGATTACAGATACGCAGTATTTT.

The chain has TRBV12-3 or TRBV12-4 and TRBJ1-2; no clear D gene. With 6 bases removed from V and 3 bases from J, the gap between germline ends came to 11 bases. The CDR3 length is 13 residues. The CDR3, as DNA: TGTGCCAGCAGCCCTACTACGGACTATGGCTACACCTTC. Protein product: CASSPTTDYGYTF.

V usage is TRBV3-1 and J usage is TRBJ2-7; 15 bases fit TRBD2. Germline V gene sequence: CDR1 LGHDT, CDR2 YNNKEL (reference sequence). CDR3 length equals 15 residues. V shed 3 bases, J shed 6 bases, and the junction held 3 bases outside the gene matches. As DNA, the CDR3 is TGTGCCAGCAGCCAGGGACTAGCGGGAGGTCGCGAGCAGTACTTC. Its protein product is CASSQGLAGGREQYF.

V usage is TRBV5-4 and J usage is TRBJ1-1; D is uncertain. CDR1 and CDR2 (germline): SGHNT, YYREEE (reference sequence). Trimming took 3 bases from V and 1 from J, leaving 10 bases between them. The CDR3 has 14 residues. The CDR3 nucleotides read TGTGCCAGCAGCTCCGATTCGTGGAACACTGAAGCTTTCTTT. This translates into CASSSDSWNTEAFF.

The chain uses TRBV20-1 and TRBJ1-1; D may be TRBD1 (5 bases). CDR3 length: 14 amino acids. Germline loops: CDR1 DFQATT, CDR2 SNEGSKA (reference sequence). The V end lost 0 bases, the J end lost 0 bases, and 8 bases lay between the germline ends. This chain's CDR3 is CSARDGTVNTEAFF. The CDR3 region has the DNA TGCAGTGCTAGAGACGGGACGGTGAACACTGAAGCTTTCTTT.

This clonotype was observed a single time. The V call is TRBV20-1, the J call TRBJ1-2; 7 bases match TRBD1. Trimming removed 6 bases from V and 8 bases from J; junction bases left unmatched: 12. The length of the CDR3 is 13 residues. The germline V gene encodes CDR1 DFQATT and CDR2 SNEGSKA (reference sequence). CDR3 DNA: TGCAGTGCCGCTCCCGGGACAGTAACCGGCTACACCTTC. Translating it yields CSAAPGTVTGYTF.

The chain employs TRBV28 and TRBJ2-7, with D perhaps given as TRBD1 or TRBD2 (5 bases each). Germline V gives CDR1 MDHEN, CDR2 SYDVKM. Trimming took off 7 bases at V and 1 base at J, with 17 bases between the two ends. This CDR3 is 15 amino acids long. The CDR3 protein is CASNRPRGRSYEQYF. For the CDR3, the DNA is TGTGCCAGCAACCGCCCCCGGGGCCGTTCCTACGAGCAGTACTTC. Full variable domain (missing parts from reference TRBV28 and TRBJ2-7): DVKVTQSSRYLVKRTGEKVFLECVQDMDHENMFWYRQDPGLGLRLIYFSYDVKMKEKGDIPEGYSVSREKKERFSLILESASTNQTSMYLCASNRPRGRSYEQYFGPGTRLTVT.

The rearrangement links TRBV18 to TRBJ1-6; D gene ambiguous. The CDR3 runs 14 residues. Trimming left V 2 bases short and J 7 bases short, with 9 bases between. Germline V lookup: CDR1 KGHSH, CDR2 LQKENI. The DNA of the CDR3 is TGTGCCAGCTCACCAGCGGGGTGGAATTCACCCCTCCACTTT. Its translation: CASSPAGWNSPLHF.